The clone carrying this TCR beta chain was seen repeatedly, ten times or more. What it recognizes is unknown. This sample is part of a study of spatial heterogeneity in lung cancer. From germline, CDR1 is MNHEY and CDR2 SMNVEV (reference sequence). The CDR3 spans 19 residues. The V and J ends lost 7 bases and 0 bases respectively, with 22 bases between them. Every individual TCR cDNA molecule carried its own unique molecular identifier, which allowed correction of PCR and sequencing errors. TCRdb fed the 5' RACE reads into MiXCR, producing one record per CDR3 protein. The data hold about 23,000 distinct CDR3 sequences, with about 3.3% observed a single time. General study results and limits: Relative to follow-up, resection was when ubiquitous expanded tumor TCRs appeared more in blood.

Time point reported: sample taken at primary tumor resection. Frozen PBMC, nontumor lung or tumor provided whole RNA, which was sequenced unsorted. The TCR was taken from a female donor with early-stage non-small cell lung cancer. V is TRBV27 and J is TRBJ2-6; a possible D gene is TRBD1 (6 bases). The input for sequencing was PBMCs, taken at surgery. Here the CDR3 reads CASTSRWTEINSGANVLTF. For the CDR3, the DNA is TGTGCCAGCACTTCTCGCTGGACAGAAATTAACTCTGGGGCCAACGTCCTGACTTTC.